One and the same sample provided the 19 T cell receptor beta chains below, sequenced in a study of T cells after posttransplantation cyclophosphamide. Cyclophosphamide on days +3 and +4 followed busulfan-fludarabine conditioning and a marrow graft. This table comes from immunoSEQ multiplex PCR, and its TCRdb copy is limited to in-frame clones, with some not included. The sample has over 4,500 clones, none seen only once; the top ten hold about 25%. The sequencing used PBMCs, collected 377 days after allogeneic stem cell transplant with posttransplant cyclophosphamide. All receptors come from a male patient in his sixties or seventies who received an allogeneic stem cell transplant from a related donor, was CMV-positive, and had acute GVHD only. Some T cells may be provided by the graft donor.

This clone was recorded at least ten times. The chain recombines TRBV29-1 with TRBJ2-7; TRBD2 matches at 14 bases. The V segment lost 2 bases and the J segment 0 bases; nucleotides outside the gene matches: 3. Germline V CDR1 and CDR2: SQVTM, ANQGSEA. The CDR3 spans 16 residues. The CDR3 reads CSVERLAGGLSYEQYF. The CDR3 DNA follows: TGCAGCGTTGAACGACTAGCGGGGGGGCTCTCCTACGAGCAGTACTTC.

This clone was observed many times. The chain recombines TRBV7-2 with TRBJ2-2; D not certain. This CDR3 comprises 13 residues. Trimming removed 2 bases at V and 1 base at J, with 2 bases between. Germline assignment: CDR1 SGHTA and CDR2 FQGNSA. CDR3 in amino acids: CASSLLNTGELFF. In DNA form, the CDR3 reads TGTGCCAGCAGCTTACTGAACACCGGGGAGCTGTTTTTT.

This clone occurred many times. V is TRBV6-5 and J is TRBJ2-5; TRBD2 matches 8 bases. Germline values: CDR1 MNHEY, CDR2 SVGAGI. This CDR3 contains 13 residues. V lost 10 bases to trimming and J lost 1 base; unmatched junction nucleotides: 5. The CDR3 spells CATRSGGQETQYF. CDR3 nucleotide sequence: TGTGCCACCCGAAGCGGGGGCCAAGAGACCCAGTACTTC.

This clone was detected ten times or more. The rearrangement links TRBV14 to TRBJ1-5; 7 nucleotides agree with TRBD1. Trimming removed 4 bases from V and 4 bases from J; junction bases left unmatched: 22. The CDR3 loop spans 20 amino acids. Germline V CDR1 and CDR2: SGHDN, FVKESK. The CDR3 loop reads CASSLGSLMGRDSPNQPQHF. The CDR3 DNA is TGTGCCAGCAGCCTAGGATCCCTTATGGGAAGGGACAGTCCTAATCAGCCCCAGCATTTT.

Many counts were recorded for this clone. This chain uses TRBV5-6 with TRBJ2-5, with D tentatively TRBD1 (5 bases). The CDR3 has 15 amino acids. V lost 2 bases and J 5 bases, leaving 16 bases between the germline ends. The germline V gene has CDR1 SGHDT and CDR2 YYEEEE. Here the CDR3 reads CASSFFSRVAETQYF. The CDR3 nucleotides are TGTGCCAGCAGCTTTTTTTCCAGGGTGGCGGAGACCCAGTACTTC.

This clone has more than one count but fewer than ten. This chain joins TRBV11-3 and TRBJ1-1, with 10 nucleotides matching TRBD1. Germline V gives CDR1 SGHNT, CDR2 YENEEA. CDR3 length: 13 residues. The V segment lost 5 bases and the J segment 5 bases; nucleotides outside the gene matches: 2. This CDR3 is CASSPDRGTEAFF. CDR3 nucleotide sequence: TGTGCCAGCAGCCCGGACAGGGGGACTGAAGCTTTCTTT.

In its sample, this clone ranks as medium-sized. The CDR3 DNA is TGTGCCAGCAGTATCGGAGTCTCTGGGGCCAACGTCCTGACTTTC. It yields the protein CASSIGVSGANVLTF. The chain recombines TRBV6-4 with TRBJ2-6; no firm D call. Trimming took off 5 bases at V and 0 bases at J, with 8 bases between the two ends. The CDR3 totals 15 residues. Germline V gene sequence: CDR1 MRHNA, CDR2 SNTAGT.

Many counts were recorded for this clone. This chain connects TRBV29-1 to TRBJ2-5, with D perhaps TRBD1 (6 bases). The CDR3 sequence is 12 residues long. Germline CDR1 is SQVTM and CDR2 is ANQGSEA. V lost 7 bases to trimming and J lost 2 bases, with 11 bases between them. DNA of the CDR3: TGCAGCGCTACAGGGCGGCAAGAGACCCAGTACTTC. It specifies CSATGRQETQYF.

This clone has a count of ten or more. This chain joins TRBV4-3 and TRBJ1-4; TRBD1 is a possible D gene (5 bases). The CDR3 covers 15 residues. The V end lost 1 base, the J end lost 7 bases, and 13 bases lay between the germline ends. Looked up from germline, CDR1 is LGHNA and CDR2 is YSLEER. Written as DNA, the CDR3 is TGCGCCAGCAGCCAAGGGGGGGGATGGGGTGAAAAACTGTTTTTT. Protein sequence: CASSQGGGWGEKLFF.

This clone was seen at least ten times. The chain employs TRBV27 and TRBJ2-3; D might be TRBD1 (6 bases). Per the germline V gene, CDR1 is MNHEY and CDR2 is SMNVEV (reference sequence). V was trimmed by 0 bases and J by 5 bases, leaving 9 bases between them. CDR3 length equals 14 residues. CDR3 sequence (DNA): TGTGCCAGCAGTTTATCGGGGGCAGGAGATACGCAGTATTTT. This sequence encodes CASSLSGAGDTQYF.

This clone appeared many times. The chain joins TRBV12-2 to TRBJ2-2; the table's D call, TRBD1, has no DNA check behind it. TRBV12-2 is recorded as a pseudogene. The CDR3 loop spans 21 amino acids. The CDR3 DNA reads TGTGCAAGTCGCTTAGTTTGGACCGGGACAGGGGCGTACCCGAACACCGGGGAGCTGTTTTTT. Translating gives CASRLVWTGTGAYPNTGELFF.

This clone was detected ten times or more. The rearrangement joins TRBV5-5 to TRBJ1-1; D is possibly TRBD1 (5 bases). Germline CDR1 is SGHKS and CDR2 is YYEKEE (reference sequence). The CDR3 has 14 residues. Trimming cost V 0 bases and J 5 bases, with 11 bases left between them. In nucleotides, the CDR3 is TGTGCCAGCAGCTTGGAAGGGGAATGGACTGAAGCTTTCTTT. It specifies CASSLEGEWTEAFF.

This clone was counted at least ten times. Other nucleotide sequences from this sample produce the same CDR3. The chain joins TRBV4-1 to TRBJ2-1, with 9 bases lining up with TRBD1. V was pared by 3 bases and J by 1 base, with 4 bases of the junction left unmatched. CDR3 length: 16 residues. CDR1 and CDR2 from the germline V gene are MGHRA and YSYEKL. CDR3 amino acids: CASSQTQGASYNEQFF. In DNA form, the CDR3 reads TGCGCCAGCAGCCAGACACAGGGGGCATCCTACAATGAGCAGTTCTTC.

This clone was seen many times. The chain combines TRBV19 with TRBJ2-7; TRBD1 aligns across 9 bases. Germline lookup yields CDR1 LNHDA and CDR2 SQIVND (reference sequence). V lost 6 bases to trimming and J lost 2 bases; unmatched junction nucleotides: 5. CDR3 length: 14 amino acids. The CDR3 sequence: CASRYGTGTYEQYF. The CDR3 DNA reads TGTGCCAGTAGGTACGGGACAGGGACCTACGAGCAGTACTTC.

This clone is judged medium-sized. This chain links TRBV19 with TRBJ1-5; D not resolved. This CDR3 has 11 residues. Germline V gene sequence: CDR1 LNHDA, CDR2 SQIVND (reference sequence). Trimming stripped 3 bases from V and 9 bases from J, with 6 bases between. The CDR3: CASSIPGPQHF. The CDR3 DNA is TGTGCCAGTAGTATTCCCGGGCCCCAGCATTTT. Full variable domain (rest looked up from reference TRBV19 and TRBJ1-5): DGGITQSPKYLFRKEGQNVTLSCEQNLNHDAMYWYRQDPGQGLRLIYYSQIVNDFQKGDIAEGYSVSREKKESFPLTVTSAQKNPTAFYLCASSIPGPQHFGDGTRLSIL.

This clone has ten or more counts. The chain recombines TRBV28 with TRBJ1-2; 9 positions agree with TRBD1. There are 12 residues in the CDR3. J was trimmed by 7 bases and V by 6 bases; bases with no gene match: 3. Germline V gives CDR1 MDHEN, CDR2 SYDVKM. The DNA of the CDR3 is TGTGCCAGCAGCCAGGGACAGGGTGGCTACACCTTC. Its translation is CASSQGQGGYTF.

Many counts were recorded for this clone. The gene calls are TRBV29-1 and TRBJ1-2, with unresolved D. The CDR3 contains 12 residues. Germline CDR1 and CDR2: SQVTM and ANQGSEA. V shed 6 bases and J shed 7 bases, with 15 bases lying between them. CDR3 protein: CSVTGGSIGYTF. CDR3 nucleotide sequence: TGCAGCGTCACCGGCGGTTCTATTGGCTACACCTTC.

This clone has ten or more counts. The chain recombines TRBV13 with TRBJ2-6, with D possibly being TRBD1 (6 bases). Germline loops: CDR1 PRHDT, CDR2 FYEKMQ (reference sequence). The length of the CDR3 is 17 residues. V was cut by 7 bases and J by 2 bases, with 18 bases left in between. Written as DNA, the CDR3 is TGTGCCAGCAACTATGCCTCGAGGGGGACTGGGGCCAACGTCCTGACTTTC. It yields the protein CASNYASRGTGANVLTF.

This clone has at least ten counts. The rearrangement uses TRBV19 and TRBJ2-4; no firm D call. Germline CDR1 reads LNHDA; CDR2 reads SQIVND (reference sequence). This CDR3 spans 14 amino acids. The V end lost 5 bases, the J end lost 1 base, and 9 bases lay between the germline ends. CDR3 in DNA: TGTGCCAGTAGTGCGAACCTGGCCAAAAACATTCAGTACTTC. Translation gives CASSANLAKNIQYF. Filled out from reference TRBV19 and TRBJ2-4, the complete variable domain reads DGGITQSPKYLFRKEGQNVTLSCEQNLNHDAMYWYRQDPGQGLRLIYYSQIVNDFQKGDIAEGYSVSREKKESFPLTVTSAQKNPTAFYLCASSANLAKNIQYFGAGTRLSVL.